This T cell receptor (beta chain) was observed in a study of blood T cell repertoires in COVID-19. The CDR3 covers 13 residues. CDR1 is SGHTA and CDR2 is FQGNSA in the germline V gene. The V and J ends lost 5 bases and 8 bases, in that order; junction bases with no gene match: 7. TCRdb keeps only in-frame clones here, not all; method: immunoSEQ multiplex PCR. The sample comprises approximately 100,000 clones, 87% of which are singletons, and 15% rests with the top ten. In its sample, this clone was seen once. The receptor was isolated from a man aged 45-65 years with acute or convalescent COVID-19. This chain uses TRBV7-2 with TRBJ1-2, with 8 bases fitting TRBD1. The sample consisted of peripheral blood. The DNA of the CDR3 is TGTGCCAGCAGCCCGGACAGGGCAGGAGGCTACACCTTC. The encoded protein is CASSPDRAGGYTF.